The 15 T cell receptor beta chains below were found in one sample sequenced in a study of early stage breast cancer tumors. Libraries were prepared by immunoSEQ multiplex PCR; TCRdb keeps only in-frame clonotypes and omits some of them. The sample lists more than 65,000 clones, 80% occurring once. Sequencing used blood. The receptors originated from a person aged 35-55 years with breast cancer.

The chain uses TRBV28 and TRBJ1-2; D gene uncertain. Germline V CDR1 and CDR2: MDHEN, SYDVKM. V lost 8 bases and J 7 bases, leaving 14 bases between the germline ends. This CDR3 comprises 12 residues. The CDR3 protein is CASDNPVGGYTF. The CDR3 DNA reads as TGTGCCAGCGACAACCCTGTGGGTGGCTACACCTTC.

The chain employs TRBV28 and TRBJ2-1, with TRBD1 identical over 10 bases. V was clipped by 7 bases and J by 4 bases; unmatched bases: 4. The germline gives CDR1 MDHEN, CDR2 SYDVKM. The CDR3 runs 14 residues. The CDR3 region has the DNA TGTGCCAGCACCCGGGGACAGGGGTACAATGAGCAGTTCTTC. It encodes CASTRGQGYNEQFF.

The chain combines TRBV5-1 with TRBJ2-3, with TRBD2 as a possible D gene (6 bases). The length of the CDR3 is 15 residues. With 1 base removed from V and 0 bases from J, the gap between germline ends came to 9 bases. CDR1 SGHRS and CDR2 YFSETQ come from the germline V gene. CDR3 sequence: CASSLTGASTDTQYF. The CDR3 region has the DNA TGCGCCAGCAGCTTGACGGGAGCGAGCACAGATACGCAGTATTTT.

V is TRBV28 and J is TRBJ1-2; the match to TRBD1 covers 8 bases. The CDR3 contains 12 residues. V dropped 3 bases and J dropped 6; count of bases not matched to a gene: 0. Germline assignment: CDR1 MDHEN and CDR2 SYDVKM. The CDR3 loop reads CASSLTGDGYTF. The CDR3 bases are TGTGCCAGCAGTTTGACAGGGGATGGCTACACCTTC.

This clone was counted once. V usage is TRBV28 and J usage is TRBJ1-3; D possibly corresponds to TRBD1 (5 bases). Deletions cut 7 bases from V and 0 bases from J, with 7 bases between. CDR3 size: 13 residues. Germline CDR1 MDHEN, CDR2 SYDVKM. The CDR3 here is CASTQGSGNTIYF. CDR3 in DNA: TGTGCCAGCACCCAGGGCTCTGGAAACACCATATATTTT.

V and J are TRBV28 and TRBJ2-5, with TRBD2 as a possible D gene (5 bases). Germline V gene sequence: CDR1 MDHEN, CDR2 SYDVKM. The CDR3 spans 14 residues. V lost 3 bases and J 5 bases, leaving 13 bases between the germline ends. CDR3 coding DNA: TGTGCCAGCAGTTTTCGAGGTACGGGGGAGACCCAGTACTTC. It translates to CASSFRGTGETQYF.

The V call is TRBV21-1, the J call TRBJ2-3; the table assigns TRBD1, which was not confirmed against the DNA. TRBV21-1 is a documented pseudogene. The CDR3 sequence is 16 residues long. This CDR3 reads CASSKYRDRGTDTQYF. The DNA of the CDR3 is TGTGCCAGCAGCAAATATCGGGACAGGGGGACAGATACGCAGTATTTT.

This clone was counted between two and nine times. This rearrangement joins TRBV7-2 to TRBJ1-2; maybe TRBD1 (6 bases). CDR1 and CDR2 (germline): SGHTA, FQGNSA. This CDR3 has 13 residues. Between the trimmed V and J ends, which lost 5 bases and 7 bases, there was a span of 14 bases. CDR3 DNA sequence: TGTGCCAGCAGCCCAACAGGGTTGGGTGGCTACACCTTC. This translates into CASSPTGLGGYTF.

The J gene is TRBJ2-7, the V gene TRBV4-1; TRBD1 is a possible D gene (6 bases). Germline V gene data show CDR1 as MGHRA and CDR2 as YSYEKL. This CDR3 is 17 amino acids long. Trimming stripped 0 bases from V and 3 bases from J, with 18 bases between. This chain's CDR3 is CASSQDGGFHSFYEQYF. CDR3 nucleotides: TGCGCCAGCAGCCAAGATGGGGGCTTCCATTCCTTCTACGAGCAGTACTTC.

In this sample, this clone turned up once. The chain carries TRBV27 and TRBJ2-7, with 9 bases identical to TRBD1. The CDR3 consists of 14 residues. Looked up from germline, CDR1 is MNHEY and CDR2 is SMNVEV (reference sequence). V was clipped by 6 bases and J by 2 bases; unmatched bases: 5. CDR3 sequence reads: CASSQGQGPYEQYF. The DNA of the CDR3 is TGTGCCAGCAGCCAGGGACAGGGCCCCTACGAGCAGTACTTC.

This clone was detected once. This rearrangement joins TRBV6-5 to TRBJ1-2, with a weak D call TRBD1 (5 bases). CDR3 size: 13 residues. Trimming took off 6 bases at V and 4 bases at J, with 12 bases between the two ends. Germline V gives CDR1 MNHEY, CDR2 SVGAGI. The CDR3, as DNA: TGTGCCAGCAGCCCTGACAGTATCTATGGCTACACCTTC. Translating it yields CASSPDSIYGYTF.

V gene TRBV28 combines with J gene TRBJ2-7; unclear D gene. This CDR3 region has 14 residues. Looked up from germline, CDR1 is MDHEN and CDR2 is SYDVKM. Between the trimmed V and J ends, which lost 3 bases and 7 bases, there was a span of 16 bases. In nucleotides, the CDR3 is TGTGCCAGCAGTTTGGTCGGCAGCCCCTTTGAGCAGTACTTC. This translates into CASSLVGSPFEQYF.

The rearrangement joins TRBV7-2 to TRBJ2-2, with 13 bases identical to TRBD2. V shed 4 bases, J shed 4 bases, and the junction held 12 bases outside the gene matches. CDR3 size: 19 residues. CDR1 SGHTA and CDR2 FQGNSA come from the germline V gene. The CDR3 DNA follows: TGTGCCAGCAGCTCCGGACTAGCGGGGGACCAGAGGGGCACCGGGGAGCTGTTTTTT. Encoded protein: CASSSGLAGDQRGTGELFF. The whole variable domain, remainder taken from reference TRBV7-2 and TRBJ2-2, is GAGVSQSPSNKVTEKGKDVELRCDPISGHTALYWYRQSLGQGLEFLIYFQGNSAPDKSGLPSDRFSAERTGGSVSTLTIQRTQQEDSAVYLCASSSGLAGDQRGTGELFFGEGSRLTVL.

The CDR3 DNA reads as TGTGCCAGCAAGGACCCAATTATCGGGCAGTTCTTC. Its translation: CASKDPIIGQFF. The gene calls are TRBV28 and TRBJ2-1; D unclear. CDR3 length equals 12 residues. CDR1 and CDR2 (germline): MDHEN, SYDVKM. V was trimmed by 7 bases and J by 12 bases, leaving 16 bases between them. Supplemented by reference TRBV28 and TRBJ2-1, the full variable domain reads DVKVTQSSRYLVKRTGEKVFLECVQDMDHENMFWYRQDPGLGLRLIYFSYDVKMKEKGDIPEGYSVSREKKERFSLILESASTNQTSMYLCASKDPIIGQFFGPGTRLTVL.

This rearrangement joins TRBV19 to TRBJ2-6; the D gene is possibly TRBD1 (5 bases). V was trimmed by 5 bases and J by 0 bases, leaving 8 bases between them. Germline V gene lookup returns CDR1 LNHDA and CDR2 SQIVND (reference sequence). The CDR3 is 15 amino acids. This CDR3 is CASSLTGSGANVLTF. The CDR3 nucleotides are TGTGCCAGTAGTCTAACAGGCTCTGGGGCCAACGTCCTGACTTTC.